This T cell receptor beta chain appears in the sequencing data of a study of blood T cell repertoires in COVID-19. Study overall: Material from acute and convalescent COVID-19 was sourced from the United States, Italy and Spain.

V was pared by 1 base and J by 6 bases, with 12 bases between. The CDR3 runs to 15 residues. Germline CDR1 MNHEY, CDR2 SMNVEV (reference sequence). Original processing methods: The authors estimated nucleated cell counts from reference gene primer amplification. Sequencing used immunoSEQ multiplex PCR; TCRdb keeps in-frame clones, though not all of them. That table gives V, J and clone size, and the DNA gave D and trimming. The repertoire has about 110,000 clones, approximately 82% of them found once; the top ten carry about 4%. The chain links TRBV27 to TRBJ2-2; D is perhaps TRBD1 (6 bases). The sequencing sample was made of peripheral blood. This TCR derives from a woman aged 65 to 85 with acute or convalescent COVID-19. The CDR3 DNA sequence: TGTGCCAGCAGTTTATTAAGGGACATCGCCGGGGAGCTGTTTTTT. It specifies CASSLLRDIAGELFF.